The 10 T cell receptor beta chains reported below all come from one sample, sequenced in a study of T cells in Graves' hyperthyroidism and ophthalmopathy. RNA transcripts provided the source from which TCR beta CDR3 regions were amplified. HTBI primers were used for first-round RT-PCR of the TCR CDR3. TCRdb used MiXCR to reprocess the multiplex PCR reads, holding one entry per CDR3 protein. The table includes about 720,000 distinct CDR3 sequences, 15% to 20% detected once. Source material: blood. Receptors were obtained from a man aged 18 to 30 with Graves' hyperthyroidism.

This clonotype appeared many times. The CDR3: CASSPLRGAEGNTIYF. The CDR3 bases are TGTGCCAGCTCACCCTTGAGGGGTGCCGAAGGAAACACCATATATTTT. The J gene is TRBJ1-3, the V gene TRBV18; possible D gene TRBD1, 5 bases. Germline values: CDR1 KGHSH, CDR2 LQKENI. This CDR3 is built from 16 residues. Trimming stripped 3 bases from V and 4 bases from J, with 16 bases between.

The rearrangement links TRBV6-1 to TRBJ2-4, with 12 nucleotides matching TRBD1. The V gene's germline CDR1 is MNHNS and CDR2 SASEGT. With V trimmed by 6 bases and J by 9 bases, 6 bases remained unmatched. The CDR3 spans 14 residues. CDR3 DNA sequence: TGTGCCAGCAGCATGGGACAGGGGGCGAGCATTCAGTACTTC. Protein product: CASSMGQGASIQYF.

About this clonotype: One base away lies a much larger clone, so this may be a sequencing read error. Since no conserved phenylalanine or tryptophan closes the CDR3, a read error is the likely cause. CDR3 DNA sequence: TGTGCCCGAGGAGAGGGGGTGATCTCTGGAAACACCATATATCTT. Protein product: CARGEGVISGNTIYL. V usage is TRBV30 and J usage is TRBJ1-3; weak D call: TRBD1 (6 bases). The CDR3 is 15 residues long. Per the germline V gene, CDR1 is GTSNPN and CDR2 is SVGIG (reference sequence). V lost 8 bases, J lost 0 bases, and 17 bases lay in between.

In this sample, this clonotype turned up many times. This rearrangement joins TRBV3-1 to TRBJ1-5; D unresolved. Trimming pared 1 base from V and 5 bases from J, leaving 15 bases between. This CDR3 is 16 amino acids long. CDR1 and CDR2 (germline): LGHDT, YNNKEL (reference sequence). This CDR3 reads CASSQGEGLFDQPQHF. As DNA, the CDR3 is TGTGCCAGCAGCCAAGGGGAAGGGTTGTTCGATCAGCCCCAGCATTTT. The full variable domain, rest sourced from reference TRBV3-1 and TRBJ1-5, is DTAVSQTPKYLVTQMGNDKSIKCEQNLGHDTMYWYKQDSKKFLKIMFSYNNKELIINETVPNRFSPKSPDKAHLNLHINSLELGDSAVYFCASSQGEGLFDQPQHFGDGTRLSIL.

This clonotype was found many times. The V gene is TRBV6-1, the J gene TRBJ2-2; TRBD1 might be the D (6 bases). The CDR3 extends over 15 amino acids. Germline-derived CDR1 and CDR2 are MNHNS and SASEGT. V lost 2 bases and J 0 bases, leaving 7 bases between the germline ends. The DNA for the CDR3 is TGTGCCAGCAGTGAAAGGACAGCGAACACCGGGGAGCTGTTTTTT. Protein sequence: CASSERTANTGELFF.

In this sample, this clonotype turned up many times. The V gene is TRBV28, the J gene TRBJ2-1; no reliable D call. Germline assignment: CDR1 MDHEN and CDR2 SYDVKM. This CDR3 region has 13 residues. Trimming pared 3 bases from V and 5 bases from J, leaving 8 bases between. CDR3 nucleotide sequence: TGTGCCAGCAGTTTCGTTCTGAACAATGAGCAGTTCTTC. Translation gives CASSFVLNNEQFF.

This clonotype occurred a few times. This chain connects TRBV28 to TRBJ1-5; D ambiguous. The CDR3 is 12 amino acids. Trimming shortened V by 8 bases and J by 4 bases, and 9 bases separated the two germline ends. Germline V lookup: CDR1 MDHEN, CDR2 SYDVKM. The CDR3 is CASASRNQPQHF. The CDR3, as DNA: TGTGCCAGCGCCTCCAGGAATCAGCCCCAGCATTTT.

The V and J genes are TRBV19 and TRBJ2-2; D possibly uses TRBD1 or TRBD2 (6 bases each). V was shortened by 11 bases and J by 2 bases, with 18 bases between the two germline ends. The CDR3 has 15 residues. CDR1 is LNHDA and CDR2 is SQIVND in the germline V gene (reference sequence). The CDR3: CAARGAGSNTGELFF. The CDR3 DNA reads as TGTGCCGCGAGGGGGGCAGGAAGTAACACCGGGGAGCTGTTTTTT.

This clonotype was picked up a small number of times. V is TRBV29-1 and J is TRBJ2-6, with D perhaps matching TRBD2 (5 bases). This CDR3 is built from 14 residues. CDR1 SQVTM and CDR2 ANQGSEA come from the germline V gene. Trimming took 2 bases from V and 4 from J, leaving 9 bases between them. CDR3 in DNA: TGCAGCGTTGAATTGGGGAGCGGGGCCAACGTCCTGACTTTC. Its translation is CSVELGSGANVLTF.

This clonotype was counted ten times or more. This rearrangement joins TRBV7-2 to TRBJ2-7; TRBD2 matches 13 bases. The ends lost 1 base at V and 5 bases at J; junction bases unmatched: 5. CDR1 SGHTA and CDR2 FQGNSA come from the germline V gene. This CDR3 spans 16 amino acids. The CDR3 region has the DNA TGTGCCAGCAGCTTAGTACTAGCGGGAGGGCCAGACGAGCAGTACTTC. Translation gives CASSLVLAGGPDEQYF.